Below are 17 T cell receptor beta chains sequenced from a single sample in a study of cytomegalovirus exposure and HLA in healthy donors. The PCR employed 60 Vbeta primers together with 13 Jbeta primers. Profiling relied on immunoSEQ multiplex PCR, and the TCRdb table lists in-frame clones only, not all of them. The table has some 130,000 clones, roughly 74% seen once. Specimen: PBMCs. These TCRs come from a woman aged 45 to 65 in good health and CMV-seropositive.

The chain joins TRBV27 to TRBJ1-5; the D gene is possibly TRBD1 (5 bases). V was trimmed by 3 bases and J by 7 bases, leaving 19 bases between them. This CDR3 is 16 amino acids long. Germline V gene lookup returns CDR1 MNHEY and CDR2 SMNVEV (reference sequence). The CDR3 DNA is TGTGCCAGCAGTTTGGTGGGACCGGGGAGGGGACAGCCCCAGCATTTT. Translation: CASSLVGPGRGQPQHF.

V usage is TRBV2 and J usage is TRBJ2-5, with D possibly matching TRBD2 (5 bases). This CDR3 comprises 14 residues. Germline-derived CDR1 and CDR2 are SNHLY and FYNNEI. Trimming removed 1 base from V and 5 bases from J, with 11 bases in between. The CDR3, as DNA: TGTGCCAGCAGTGAAGTTTTTTCGGGGGAGACCCAGTACTTC. This gives the protein CASSEVFSGETQYF.

In regard to this clone: Additional DNA sequences in this sample encode the identical CDR3. The chain uses TRBV5-1 and TRBJ1-5, with D perhaps TRBD1 (5 bases). Trimming took 1 base from V and 6 from J, leaving 8 bases between them. CDR1 SGHRS and CDR2 YFSETQ come from the germline V gene. The CDR3 length is 13 residues. The CDR3 nucleotides read TGCGCCAGCAGCTTGCAGGGTCGTCAGCCCCAGCATTTT. This gives the protein CASSLQGRQPQHF.

The chain carries TRBV6-1 and TRBJ2-2; weak D call: TRBD2 (6 bases). Germline CDR1 reads MNHNS; CDR2 reads SASEGT. The CDR3 is made up of 15 amino acids. Trimming stripped 3 bases from V and 5 bases from J, with 13 bases between. The DNA of the CDR3 is TGTGCCAGCAGTGACGGTGGGACTGGGACCGGGGAGCTGTTTTTT. Translating it yields CASSDGGTGTGELFF.

The rearrangement joins TRBV9 to TRBJ2-5, with TRBD1 matching over 7 bases. The CDR3 runs 13 residues. The V gene's germline CDR1 is SGDLS and CDR2 YYNGEE. Trimming cost V 2 bases and J 5 bases; bases outside gene matches: 3. CDR3 region: CASSVRGMETQYF. CDR3 sequence (DNA): TGTGCCAGCAGCGTCAGGGGGATGGAGACCCAGTACTTC.

V gene TRBV29-1 combines with J gene TRBJ2-1; tentative D call: TRBD1 (6 bases). V was clipped by 5 bases and J by 4 bases, with 15 bases between them. CDR3 length equals 14 residues. Germline-derived CDR1 and CDR2 are SQVTM and ANQGSEA. CDR3 DNA: TGCAGCGTTTCACAGGGAATCAATTACAATGAGCAGTTCTTC. Translated, it gives CSVSQGINYNEQFF.

The genes are TRBV7-7 and TRBJ2-1; 8 bases align to TRBD1. From germline, CDR1 is SSHAT and CDR2 FNYEAQ (reference sequence). Trimming took 5 bases from V and 0 from J; bases not matched to a gene: 3. The CDR3 consists of 15 residues. Written as DNA, the CDR3 is TGTGCCAGCAGCCGACAGGGGAGCTCCTACAATGAGCAGTTCTTC. The encoded protein is CASSRQGSSYNEQFF.

The chain is built from TRBV29-1 and TRBJ1-4; D is undetermined. Deletions cut 4 bases from V and 8 bases from J, with 5 bases between. Germline assignment: CDR1 SQVTM and CDR2 ANQGSEA. CDR3 size: 10 residues. The CDR3 DNA reads as TGCAGCGTTGGGGAGGAAAAACTGTTTTTT. This codes for CSVGEEKLFF.

A note on this clone: The junction shows a germline mismatch at one end, possibly a read error. Additional DNA sequences in this sample encode the identical CDR3. V and J are TRBV4-3 and TRBJ2-3; D may be TRBD1 (6 bases). The CDR3 has 15 residues. CDR1 is LGHNA and CDR2 is YSLEER in the germline V gene. DNA of the CDR3: TGCGCCAGCAGCCAAGATAGTGCCAGGGGAGATACGCAATATTTT. This translates into CASSQDSARGDTQYF.

This rearrangement joins TRBV10-3 to TRBJ2-2; 11 bases line up with TRBD2. From germline, CDR1 is ENHRY and CDR2 SYGVKD. Trimming removed 4 bases from V and 2 bases from J; junction bases left unmatched: 3. The CDR3 spans 16 residues. CDR3 in amino acids: CAISAGTSGNTGELFF. CDR3 sequence (DNA): TGTGCCATCAGTGCCGGGACTAGCGGAAACACCGGGGAGCTGTTTTTT.

The chain has TRBV10-3 and TRBJ2-1; TRBD2 agrees at 12 bases. Trimming at V came to 4 bases and at J to 7 bases, leaving 11 bases not matched to a gene. This CDR3 spans 17 amino acids. In germline, CDR1 is ENHRY, CDR2 SYGVKD. CDR3 region: CAISGAPASGGGNEQFF. CDR3 DNA sequence: TGTGCCATCAGTGGGGCCCCAGCTAGCGGGGGGGGTAATGAGCAGTTCTTC.

This rearrangement joins TRBV10-3 to TRBJ1-2, with D hard to call. The V gene lost 4 bases and the J gene lost 1 base, with 7 bases spanning the gap. CDR1 and CDR2 from the germline V gene are ENHRY and SYGVKD. This CDR3 has 13 amino acids. The CDR3 loop is CAISGHVNYGYTF. CDR3 nucleotides: TGTGCCATCAGTGGACATGTTAACTATGGCTACACCTTC.

This clone showed up just a few times. This chain connects TRBV5-1 to TRBJ2-7, with D perhaps TRBD1 (5 bases). The germline V gene has CDR1 SGHRS and CDR2 YFSETQ. V gave up 0 bases and J gave up 0 bases, with 7 bases separating them. The CDR3 extends over 14 amino acids. The CDR3 loop is CASSLVTDSYEQYF. CDR3 bases: TGCGCCAGCAGCTTGGTGACAGACTCCTACGAGCAGTACTTC. The entire variable domain, with the rest obtained from reference TRBV5-1 and TRBJ2-7, is as follows: KAGVTQTPRYLIKTRGQQVTLSCSPISGHRSVSWYQQTPGQGLQFLFEYFSETQRNKGNFPGRFSGRQFSNSRSEMNVSTLELGDSALYLCASSLVTDSYEQYFGPGTRLTVT.

The rearrangement uses TRBV18 and TRBJ1-2; 9 nucleotides line up with TRBD1. V lost 4 bases to trimming and J lost 2 bases; unmatched junction nucleotides: 2. Germline lookup yields CDR1 KGHSH and CDR2 LQKENI. CDR3 length equals 14 residues. This CDR3 reads CASSLGTGNYGYTF. In DNA, the CDR3 is TGTGCCAGCTCACTCGGGACAGGGAACTATGGCTACACCTTC.

The rearrangement links TRBV5-6 to TRBJ2-3; D gene ambiguous. V dropped 2 bases and J dropped 0 bases, with 4 bases sitting between them. The CDR3 extends over 13 amino acids. CDR1 SGHDT and CDR2 YYEEEE come from the germline V gene. CDR3 in amino acids: CASSFPSTDTQYF. For the CDR3, the DNA is TGTGCCAGCAGCTTCCCTAGCACAGATACGCAGTATTTT.

DNA for the CDR3: TGTGCCAGCAGAAACCCCACAGGCTCTGGGGCCAACGTCCTGACTTTC. Translated, it gives CASRNPTGSGANVLTF. The chain couples TRBV7-2 to TRBJ2-6, with D possibly TRBD1 on 5 matching bases. Trimming removed 6 bases at V and 0 bases at J, with 12 bases between. This CDR3 contains 16 residues. Germline CDR1 is SGHTA and CDR2 is FQGNSA. The full variable domain, in which reference TRBV7-2 and TRBJ2-6 provide the parts outside the CDR3, is GAGVSQSPSNKVTEKGKDVELRCDPISGHTALYWYRQSLGQGLEFLIYFQGNSAPDKSGLPSDRFSAERTGGSVSTLTIQRTQQEDSAVYLCASRNPTGSGANVLTFGAGSRLTVL.

The chain joins TRBV2 to TRBJ2-5, with no clear D. Trimming pared 0 bases from V and 3 bases from J, leaving 5 bases between. The CDR3 runs 13 residues. CDR1 and CDR2 (germline): SNHLY, FYNNEI. DNA of the CDR3: TGTGCCAGCAGTGAAGCCCATGAAGAGACCCAGTACTTC. As protein: CASSEAHEETQYF.